A selection of T cell receptor beta chains follows, all from one sample in a study of T cell responses to AZD1222 COVID-19 vaccine. Clones were sequenced by immunoSEQ multiplex PCR, and TCRdb holds only the in-frame ones, with some missing. The table includes some 150,000 clones, about 92% detected once. The specimen comprised peripheral blood, sampled 28 days after the second AZD1222 dose. These TCRs come from an adult who received the AZD1222 COVID-19 vaccine. Both conserved end residues are part of each CDR3. A D gene is named only where the DNA matches it firmly.

J	V	D	CDR3
TRBJ2-3	TRBV7-2	TRBD2	CASSRGRAGGLLTDTQYF
TRBJ1-2	TRBV5-1	.	CASSLANWAYKGYTF
TRBJ1-6	TRBV9	.	CASSSKPGEDSPLHF
TRBJ1-2	TRBV30	.	CAWSVRTVGGYTF
TRBJ1-2	TRBV19	.	CASSIGNRIQGYGYTF
TRBJ1-5	TRBV24-1	TRBD1	CATSGPRGPGNQPQHF
TRBJ1-5	TRBV6-2/TRBV6-3	.	CASSYVGVPGPQHF
TRBJ1-2	TRBV10-3	.	CAISESIVDNYGYTF
TRBJ2-2	TRBV3-1/TRBV3-2	.	CASSQRAGGTGELFF
TRBJ1-4	TRBV5-4	TRBD1	CASSFRGLDEKLFF
TRBJ2-4	TRBV21-1	.	CASSRRRIAKNIQYF
TRBJ2-7	TRBV30	.	CAWSVQDGPYEQYF
TRBJ1-2	TRBV28	.	CASSPGGPPRGYTF
TRBJ2-3	TRBV29-1	.	CSVEDLPSAFTDTQYF
TRBJ1-3	TRBV19	.	CASIGYSGNTIYF
TRBJ1-3	TRBV27	.	CASSLSQAGNTIYF
TRBJ2-1	TRBV29-1	.	CSVTGGGSGDSSYNEQFF
TRBJ2-2	TRBV6-5	.	CASSYSIGTGELFF
TRBJ1-5	TRBV30	TRBD1	CAWSDRGSNQPQHF